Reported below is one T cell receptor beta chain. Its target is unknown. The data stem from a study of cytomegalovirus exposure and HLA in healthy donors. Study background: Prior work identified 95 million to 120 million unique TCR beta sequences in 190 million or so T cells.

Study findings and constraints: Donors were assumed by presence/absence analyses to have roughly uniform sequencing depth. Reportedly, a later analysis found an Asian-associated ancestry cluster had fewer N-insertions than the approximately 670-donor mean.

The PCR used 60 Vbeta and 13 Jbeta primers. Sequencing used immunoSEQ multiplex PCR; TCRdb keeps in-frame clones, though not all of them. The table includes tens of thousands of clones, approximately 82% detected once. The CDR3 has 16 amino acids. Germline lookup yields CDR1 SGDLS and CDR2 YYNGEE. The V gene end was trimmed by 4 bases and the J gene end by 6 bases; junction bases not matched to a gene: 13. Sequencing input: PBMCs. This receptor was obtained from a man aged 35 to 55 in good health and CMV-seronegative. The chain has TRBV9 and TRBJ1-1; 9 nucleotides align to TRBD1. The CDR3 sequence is CASSPTSGTGFAEAFF. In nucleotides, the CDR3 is TGTGCCAGCAGCCCAACCTCCGGGACAGGGTTCGCTGAAGCTTTCTTT.